Listed below are T cell receptor beta chains from one sample, sequenced in a study of blood T cell repertoires in COVID-19. Sequencing was performed with immunoSEQ multiplex PCR; in TCRdb, only in-frame clones are kept and a portion is missing. The data show more than 300,000 clones, 80% to 85% seen once. Input material: PBMCs or T cells enriched from blood (not recorded which). The receptor set was obtained from a woman aged 50 to 65 who had recovered from COVID-19. Both conserved end residues are part of each CDR3. A D gene is named only where the DNA matches it firmly. Part of the rows lack a size; the others show once, few, many or a class for expanded clones.

abundance: once; j_gene: TRBJ1-1; v_gene: TRBV29-1; d_gene: TRBD1; CDR3nt: TGCAGCGTTGGGGACAGGGCCACTGAAGCTTTCTTT; CDR3aa: CSVGDRATEAFF
abundance: once; j_gene: TRBJ2-5; v_gene: TRBV7-8; d_gene: TRBD2; CDR3nt: TGTGCCAGCAGCAAAATTGGGGGCGGGAGGCCCGGAGAGACCCAGTACTTC; CDR3aa: CASSKIGGGRPGETQYF
abundance: .; j_gene: TRBJ1-5; v_gene: TRBV9; d_gene: TRBD1; CDR3nt: TGTGCCAGCAGCGGACAGGGACAGATGGGTCAGCCCCAGCATTTT; CDR3aa: CASSGQGQMGQPQHF
abundance: .; j_gene: TRBJ1-5; v_gene: TRBV11-1; d_gene: .; CDR3nt: TGTGCCAGCAGCTTAAACCCCGGGAGGGATCAGCCCCAGCATTTT; CDR3aa: CASSLNPGRDQPQHF
abundance: many; j_gene: TRBJ1-3; v_gene: TRBV10-2; d_gene: .; CDR3nt: TGCGCCAGCAGTGAACAGGTTCTCTCTGGAAACACCATATATTTT; CDR3aa: CASSEQVLSGNTIYF
abundance: .; j_gene: TRBJ2-7; v_gene: TRBV20-1; d_gene: .; CDR3nt: TGCAGTGCTCTTTCCTACGAGCAGTACTTC; CDR3aa: CSALSYEQYF
abundance: .; j_gene: TRBJ2-1; v_gene: TRBV10-3; d_gene: .; CDR3nt: TGTGCCATCAGGGGACAGCGGGATGAGCAGTTCTTC; CDR3aa: CAIRGQRDEQFF
abundance: .; j_gene: TRBJ2-3; v_gene: TRBV7-2; d_gene: TRBD1; CDR3nt: TGTGCCAGCAGCTTATCGACAGGGCCAGATACGCAGTATTTT; CDR3aa: CASSLSTGPDTQYF
abundance: .; j_gene: TRBJ1-2; v_gene: TRBV3-1/TRBV3-2; d_gene: .; CDR3nt: TGTGCCAGCAGCCAAGATGGACAGTATAACTATGGCTACACCTTC; CDR3aa: CASSQDGQYNYGYTF
abundance: .; j_gene: TRBJ2-7; v_gene: TRBV30; d_gene: .; CDR3nt: TGTGCCGCCGAGCTGGGGGGAAACTACGAGCAGTACTTC; CDR3aa: CAAELGGNYEQYF
abundance: few; j_gene: TRBJ2-1; v_gene: TRBV5-6; d_gene: TRBD2; CDR3nt: TGTGCCAGCAGCTTGGGTAGCGGGGGCTACAATGAGCAGTTCTTC; CDR3aa: CASSLGSGGYNEQFF
abundance: .; j_gene: TRBJ1-1; v_gene: TRBV7-2; d_gene: .; CDR3nt: TGTGCCAGCAAGAAGGAGAGCAACACTGAAGCTTTCTTT; CDR3aa: CASKKESNTEAFF
abundance: .; j_gene: TRBJ1-6; v_gene: TRBV5-4; d_gene: .; CDR3nt: TGTGCCAGCGGGGGGGGGAATAATTCACCCCTCCACTTT; CDR3aa: CASGGGNNSPLHF
abundance: .; j_gene: TRBJ1-1; v_gene: TRBV19; d_gene: .; CDR3nt: TGTGCCAGTAGTGGAGGAACTGAAGCTTTCTTT; CDR3aa: CASSGGTEAFF
abundance: once; j_gene: TRBJ2-7; v_gene: TRBV5-6; d_gene: .; CDR3nt: TGTGCCAGCAGCTTCGCAGGAAGGACCTACGAGCAGTACTTC; CDR3aa: CASSFAGRTYEQYF
abundance: .; j_gene: TRBJ2-1; v_gene: TRBV11-2; d_gene: TRBD1; CDR3nt: TGTGCCAGCAGCACCCGGGACAGGGAAGATGAGCAGTTCTTC; CDR3aa: CASSTRDREDEQFF
abundance: .; j_gene: TRBJ2-5; v_gene: TRBV6-5; d_gene: TRBD1; CDR3nt: TGTGCCAGCAGCGCCTCCTTCGGGACAGGGGGGGCCTACTTC; CDR3aa: CASSASFGTGGAYF
abundance: .; j_gene: TRBJ2-5; v_gene: TRBV18; d_gene: TRBD2; CDR3nt: TGTGCCAGCTCACTGAGCGGGGGTAGTGAGACCCAGTACTTC; CDR3aa: CASSLSGGSETQYF
abundance: .; j_gene: TRBJ2-7; v_gene: TRBV7-2; d_gene: TRBD1; CDR3nt: TGTGCCAGCAGGCGACAGGGGGCCTACGAGCAGTACTTC; CDR3aa: CASRRQGAYEQYF
abundance: .; j_gene: TRBJ1-1; v_gene: TRBV3-1/TRBV3-2; d_gene: .; CDR3nt: TGTGCCAGCAGTACTAACAGGGTAGGAGCTTTCTTT; CDR3aa: CASSTNRVGAFF
abundance: .; j_gene: TRBJ1-5; v_gene: TRBV30; d_gene: .; CDR3nt: TGTGCCTGGAGCCCCAGTGCCAATCAGCCCCAGCATTTT; CDR3aa: CAWSPSANQPQHF
abundance: .; j_gene: TRBJ2-1; v_gene: TRBV19; d_gene: TRBD2; CDR3nt: TGTGCCAGTAGTAGCGGGGGGACCTCCTACAATGAGCAGTTCTTC; CDR3aa: CASSSGGTSYNEQFF
abundance: .; j_gene: TRBJ2-2; v_gene: TRBV18; d_gene: TRBD1; CDR3nt: TGTGCCAGCTCACCTCAACAGGGGACGAACACCGGGGAGCTGTTTTTT; CDR3aa: CASSPQQGTNTGELFF
abundance: .; j_gene: TRBJ1-1; v_gene: TRBV3-1/TRBV3-2; d_gene: .; CDR3nt: TGTGCCAGCAGGAATAGAGGGAGGGAAGCTTTCTTT; CDR3aa: CASRNRGREAFF
abundance: .; j_gene: TRBJ1-6; v_gene: TRBV30; d_gene: .; CDR3nt: TGTGCCTGGAGTGCACCCGGACAGAATGTTTATTCACCCCTCCACTTT; CDR3aa: CAWSAPGQNVYSPLHF
abundance: .; j_gene: TRBJ1-4; v_gene: TRBV3-1/TRBV3-2; d_gene: .; CDR3nt: TGTGCCAGCAGCCAAGATGGGATGAGGGCGGATGAAAAACTGTTTTTT; CDR3aa: CASSQDGMRADEKLFF
abundance: .; j_gene: TRBJ2-7; v_gene: TRBV7-8; d_gene: .; CDR3nt: TGTGCCAGCAGCACCCAACCGGGACATCCCTACGAGCAGTACTTC; CDR3aa: CASSTQPGHPYEQYF
abundance: .; j_gene: TRBJ2-1; v_gene: TRBV5-6; d_gene: TRBD2; CDR3nt: TGTGCCAGCAACTCAAGATTTCTAGCGGGAGGTAAAAATGAGCAGTTCTTC; CDR3aa: CASNSRFLAGGKNEQFF
abundance: many; j_gene: TRBJ1-6; v_gene: TRBV19; d_gene: TRBD1; CDR3nt: TGTGCCAGTAGTTGGGGGGACAGGGGGTCAGCGGTGGCCCTCCACTTT; CDR3aa: CASSWGDRGSAVALHF
abundance: .; j_gene: TRBJ2-7; v_gene: TRBV6-2/TRBV6-3; d_gene: .; CDR3nt: TGTGCCAGCAGTTCCGGGACTGACTACGAGCAGTACTTC; CDR3aa: CASSSGTDYEQYF
abundance: .; j_gene: TRBJ2-7; v_gene: TRBV20-1; d_gene: TRBD1; CDR3nt: TGCAGTGTGGGGGACAGCTACGAGCAGTACTTC; CDR3aa: CSVGDSYEQYF
abundance: .; j_gene: TRBJ1-4; v_gene: TRBV2; d_gene: .; CDR3nt: TGTGCCAGCTCCACAGGTCTGGGTGAAAAACTGTTTTTT; CDR3aa: CASSTGLGEKLFF
abundance: .; j_gene: TRBJ1-3; v_gene: TRBV11-2; d_gene: .; CDR3nt: TGTGCCAGCAGCTTGGACAGCGCTGGAAACACCATATATTTT; CDR3aa: CASSLDSAGNTIYF
abundance: .; j_gene: TRBJ1-1; v_gene: TRBV13; d_gene: TRBD1; CDR3nt: TGTGCCAGCAGCACCGACAGACAGGGGCGGACTGAAGCTTTCTTT; CDR3aa: CASSTDRQGRTEAFF
abundance: .; j_gene: TRBJ1-6; v_gene: TRBV5-1; d_gene: TRBD1; CDR3nt: TGCGCCAGCAGCGAAACACAGGGGCAGACTAATTCACCCCTCCACTTT; CDR3aa: CASSETQGQTNSPLHF
abundance: once; j_gene: TRBJ1-2; v_gene: TRBV2; d_gene: TRBD1; CDR3nt: TGTGCCAGCAAAGTCACAGGGGGCGAAAACTATGGCTACACCTTC; CDR3aa: CASKVTGGENYGYTF
abundance: few; j_gene: TRBJ2-3; v_gene: TRBV6-2/TRBV6-3; d_gene: TRBD2; CDR3nt: TGTGCCAGCACCCCGACGGGACCGGGATTCGGGAGGGCAGATACGCAGTATTTT; CDR3aa: CASTPTGPGFGRADTQYF
abundance: .; j_gene: TRBJ1-3; v_gene: TRBV30; d_gene: .; CDR3nt: TGTGCCTGGAGTGTAAGAGGGGGTGGAAACACCATATATTTT; CDR3aa: CAWSVRGGGNTIYF
abundance: .; j_gene: TRBJ2-1; v_gene: TRBV15; d_gene: .; CDR3nt: TGTGCCACCAGCAGAGACCTCTCCCGGAATGAGCAGTTCTTC; CDR3aa: CATSRDLSRNEQFF
abundance: .; j_gene: TRBJ2-7; v_gene: TRBV11-3; d_gene: TRBD2; CDR3nt: TGTGCCAGCAGCGGGGGTGGGGGACTAGCTGAGCAGTACTTC; CDR3aa: CASSGGGGLAEQYF
abundance: .; j_gene: TRBJ2-7; v_gene: TRBV3-1/TRBV3-2; d_gene: TRBD1; CDR3nt: TGTGCCAGCAGCCCGAGGACAGGGTTGACCTACGAGCAGTACTTC; CDR3aa: CASSPRTGLTYEQYF
abundance: .; j_gene: TRBJ2-7; v_gene: TRBV7-8; d_gene: TRBD1; CDR3nt: TGTGCCAGCAGCCGGGACAGGGGCTACGAGCAGTACTTC; CDR3aa: CASSRDRGYEQYF
abundance: .; j_gene: TRBJ1-2; v_gene: TRBV30; d_gene: .; CDR3nt: TGTGCCTGGAGTACAGGGTCCGGTAACTATGGCTACACCTTC; CDR3aa: CAWSTGSGNYGYTF
abundance: .; j_gene: TRBJ2-6; v_gene: TRBV7-9; d_gene: .; CDR3nt: TGTGCCAGCAGCTTAGTGGGGACATCTGGGGCCAACGTCCTGACTTTC; CDR3aa: CASSLVGTSGANVLTF
abundance: .; j_gene: TRBJ1-5; v_gene: TRBV19; d_gene: .; CDR3nt: TGTGCCAGTAAGGGAGGACAAACCAATCAGCCCCAGCATTTT; CDR3aa: CASKGGQTNQPQHF
abundance: .; j_gene: TRBJ1-2; v_gene: TRBV5-1; d_gene: .; CDR3nt: TGCGCCAGCAGCTTGGGGACAGAGGGCCTTGGCTACACCTTC; CDR3aa: CASSLGTEGLGYTF
abundance: .; j_gene: TRBJ2-1; v_gene: TRBV19; d_gene: TRBD2; CDR3nt: TGTGCCAGTAGCCGAGCGGGGGTGGACAATGAGCAGTTCTTC; CDR3aa: CASSRAGVDNEQFF
abundance: .; j_gene: TRBJ2-6; v_gene: TRBV6-5; d_gene: TRBD1; CDR3nt: TGTGCCAGCAGCGACAGGGGCACAGGGGCCAACGTCCTGACTTTC; CDR3aa: CASSDRGTGANVLTF
abundance: .; j_gene: TRBJ2-7; v_gene: TRBV19; d_gene: .; CDR3nt: TGTGCCAGTAGTCCTTCGGACAACTGGGACTACGAGCAGTACTTC; CDR3aa: CASSPSDNWDYEQYF
abundance: once; j_gene: TRBJ1-2; v_gene: TRBV14; d_gene: .; CDR3nt: TGTGCCAGCAGCCAAGGGCGGGGGAAGGAGGGCTACACCTTC; CDR3aa: CASSQGRGKEGYTF
abundance: once; j_gene: TRBJ2-1; v_gene: TRBV12-5; d_gene: .; CDR3nt: TGTGCTAGTGGTTCTCTTAATGAGCAGTTCTTC; CDR3aa: CASGSLNEQFF
abundance: .; j_gene: TRBJ1-2; v_gene: TRBV7-2; d_gene: .; CDR3nt: TGTGCCAGCAGCCCAGACAGGAACTATGGCTACACCTTC; CDR3aa: CASSPDRNYGYTF
abundance: .; j_gene: TRBJ2-7; v_gene: TRBV5-1; d_gene: TRBD1; CDR3nt: TGCGCCACCAAGACAGGGCCCATACCTACCTACGAGCAGTACTTC; CDR3aa: CATKTGPIPTYEQYF
abundance: .; j_gene: TRBJ2-7; v_gene: TRBV12-1; d_gene: .; CDR3nt: TGTGCCAGCAGCCCTTGGGTGTGGGAGGGTTCCTACGAGCAGTACTTC; CDR3aa: CASSPWVWEGSYEQYF